Sequencing of this TCR beta chain was carried out in a study of chronic HIV infection and antiretroviral therapy. The CDR3 consists of 16 residues. Germline CDR1 SGHVS, CDR2 FQNEAQ. V shed 6 bases, J shed 1 base, and the junction held 8 bases outside the gene matches. Using its own MiXCR run on the 5' RACE reads, TCRdb lists one record per CDR3 protein. Among about 48,000 distinct CDR3 sequences, about 19% were seen once, and the ten largest hold approximately 2.5%. The receptor comes from an adult who had HIV and had not received antiretroviral therapy, or was an uninfected healthy control (not recorded which). Sample: peripheral blood. The chain links TRBV7-8 to TRBJ1-5; 8 nucleotides match TRBD1. The CDR3: CASRSDRGESNQPQHF. The CDR3 DNA reads TGTGCCAGCAGGTCCGACAGGGGTGAGAGCAATCAGCCCCAGCATTTT.